The clone carrying this TCR beta chain was counted ten times or more. Indicated time point: sample taken at primary tumor resection. TCRs were sequenced from unsorted whole RNA of tumor, nontumor lung or PBMC. Germline-derived CDR1 and CDR2 are SGHAT and FQNNGV. Trimming pared 4 bases from V and 5 bases from J, leaving 8 bases between. The CDR3 is made up of 13 amino acids. The source of the sample is a study of spatial heterogeneity in lung cancer. TCRdb used MiXCR to reprocess the 5' RACE reads, holding one entry per CDR3 protein. The sample yields about 26,000 distinct CDR3 sequences, around 13% seen once.

The receptor was isolated from a female donor with early-stage non-small cell lung cancer. The sample here was PBMCs, taken at surgery. This chain connects TRBV11-2 to TRBJ1-4; unclear D gene. CDR3 residues: CASSSLLNEKLFF. The CDR3 coding sequence is TGTGCCAGCAGCTCGCTACTGAATGAAAAACTGTTTTTT.